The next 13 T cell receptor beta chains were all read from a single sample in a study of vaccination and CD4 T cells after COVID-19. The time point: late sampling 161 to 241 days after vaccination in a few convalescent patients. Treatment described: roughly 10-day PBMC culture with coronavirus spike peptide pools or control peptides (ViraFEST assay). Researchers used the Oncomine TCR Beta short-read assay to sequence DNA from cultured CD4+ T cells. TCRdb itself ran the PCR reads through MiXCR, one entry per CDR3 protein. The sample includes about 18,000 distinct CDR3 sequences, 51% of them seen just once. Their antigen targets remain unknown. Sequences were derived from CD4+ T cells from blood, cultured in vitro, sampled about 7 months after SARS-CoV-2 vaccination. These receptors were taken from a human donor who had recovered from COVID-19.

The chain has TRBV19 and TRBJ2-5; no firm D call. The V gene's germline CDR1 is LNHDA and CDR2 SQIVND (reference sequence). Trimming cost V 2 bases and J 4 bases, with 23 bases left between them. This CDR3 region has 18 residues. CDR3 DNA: TGTGCCAGTAGTATATCCCCTCCCTCCTTCCCGCCCTCAGAGACCCAGTACTTC. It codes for CASSISPPSFPPSETQYF.

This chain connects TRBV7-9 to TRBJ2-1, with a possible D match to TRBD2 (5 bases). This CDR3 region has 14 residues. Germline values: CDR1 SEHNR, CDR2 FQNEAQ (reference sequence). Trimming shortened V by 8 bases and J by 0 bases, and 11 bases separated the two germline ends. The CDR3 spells CASPRAGSYNEQFF. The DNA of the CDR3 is TGTGCCAGCCCACGGGCGGGCTCCTACAATGAGCAGTTCTTC.

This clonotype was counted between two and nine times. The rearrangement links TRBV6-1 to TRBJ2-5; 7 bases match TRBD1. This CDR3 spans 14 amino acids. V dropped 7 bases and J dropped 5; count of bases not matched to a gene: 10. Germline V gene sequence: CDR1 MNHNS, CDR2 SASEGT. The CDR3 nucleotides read TGTGCCAGCAAGAAAGACAGGGCGGGTGAGACCCAGTACTTC. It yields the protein CASKKDRAGETQYF.

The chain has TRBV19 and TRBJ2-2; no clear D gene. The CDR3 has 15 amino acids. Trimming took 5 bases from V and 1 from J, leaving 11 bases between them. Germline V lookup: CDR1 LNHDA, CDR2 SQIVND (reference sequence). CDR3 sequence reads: CASSVGRLNTGELFF. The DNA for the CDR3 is TGTGCCAGTAGTGTGGGCAGATTGAACACCGGGGAGCTGTTTTTT.

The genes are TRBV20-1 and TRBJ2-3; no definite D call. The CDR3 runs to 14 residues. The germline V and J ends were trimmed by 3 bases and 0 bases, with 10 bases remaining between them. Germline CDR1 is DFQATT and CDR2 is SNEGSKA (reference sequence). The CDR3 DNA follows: TGCAGTGCTAGTCGACCCCTTAGCACAGATACGCAGTATTTT. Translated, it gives CSASRPLSTDTQYF.

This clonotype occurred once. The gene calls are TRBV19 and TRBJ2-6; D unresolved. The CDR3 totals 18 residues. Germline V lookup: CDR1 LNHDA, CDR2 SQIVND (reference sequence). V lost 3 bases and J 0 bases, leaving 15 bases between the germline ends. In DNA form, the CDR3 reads TGTGCCAGTAGTATTTCAGGCTTATACGACTCTGGGGCCAACGTCCTGACTTTC. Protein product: CASSISGLYDSGANVLTF.

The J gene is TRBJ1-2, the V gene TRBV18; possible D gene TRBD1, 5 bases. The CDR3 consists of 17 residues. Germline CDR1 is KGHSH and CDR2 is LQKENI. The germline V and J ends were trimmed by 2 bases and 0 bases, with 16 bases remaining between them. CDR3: CASSPTGPHPSNYGYTF. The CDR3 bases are TGTGCCAGCTCACCAACGGGGCCCCACCCGTCTAACTATGGCTACACCTTC.

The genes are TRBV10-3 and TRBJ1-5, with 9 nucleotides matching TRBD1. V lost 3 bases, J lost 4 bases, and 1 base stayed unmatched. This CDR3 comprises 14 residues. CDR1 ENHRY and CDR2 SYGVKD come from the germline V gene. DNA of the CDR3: TGTGCCATCAGTGAAGGACAGGGGAATCAGCCCCAGCATTTT. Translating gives CAISEGQGNQPQHF.

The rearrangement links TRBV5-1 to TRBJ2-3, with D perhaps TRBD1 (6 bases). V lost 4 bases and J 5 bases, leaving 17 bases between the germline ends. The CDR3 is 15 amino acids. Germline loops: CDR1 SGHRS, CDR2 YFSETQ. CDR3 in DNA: TGCGCCAGCAGCCCAGACAGGAACTTGGGAGATACGCAGTATTTT. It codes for CASSPDRNLGDTQYF.

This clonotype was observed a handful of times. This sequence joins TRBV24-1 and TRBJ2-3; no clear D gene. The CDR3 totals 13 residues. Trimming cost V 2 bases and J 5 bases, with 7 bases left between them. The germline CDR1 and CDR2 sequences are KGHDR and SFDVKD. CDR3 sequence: CATSDSSLDTQYF. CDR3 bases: TGTGCCACCAGTGATTCAAGTCTAGATACGCAGTATTTT.

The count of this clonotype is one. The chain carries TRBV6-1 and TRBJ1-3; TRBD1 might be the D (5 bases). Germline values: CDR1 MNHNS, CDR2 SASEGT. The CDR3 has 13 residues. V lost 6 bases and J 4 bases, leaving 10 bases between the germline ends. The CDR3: CASRNQGGNTIYF. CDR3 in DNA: TGTGCCAGCAGGAACCAGGGAGGAAACACCATATATTTT.

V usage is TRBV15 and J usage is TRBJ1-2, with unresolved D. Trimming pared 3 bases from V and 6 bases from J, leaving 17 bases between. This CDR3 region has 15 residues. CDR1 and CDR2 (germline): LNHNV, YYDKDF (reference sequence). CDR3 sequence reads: CATSSIVLRTDGYTF. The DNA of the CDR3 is TGTGCCACCAGCAGCATAGTCTTGCGGACTGATGGCTACACCTTC. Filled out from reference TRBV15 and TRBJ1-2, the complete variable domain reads DAMVIQNPRYQVTQFGKPVTLSCSQTLNHNVMYWYQQKSSQAPKLLFHYYDKDFNNEADTPDNFQSRRPNTSFCFLDIRSPGLGDTAMYLCATSSIVLRTDGYTFGSGTRLTVV.

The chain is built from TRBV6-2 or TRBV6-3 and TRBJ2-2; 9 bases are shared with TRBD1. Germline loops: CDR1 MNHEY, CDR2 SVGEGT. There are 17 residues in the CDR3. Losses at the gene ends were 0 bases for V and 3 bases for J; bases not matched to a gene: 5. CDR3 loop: CASSYSPTGGYTGELFF. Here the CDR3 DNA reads TGTGCCAGCAGTTACTCGCCGACAGGGGGGTACACCGGGGAGCTGTTTTTT.